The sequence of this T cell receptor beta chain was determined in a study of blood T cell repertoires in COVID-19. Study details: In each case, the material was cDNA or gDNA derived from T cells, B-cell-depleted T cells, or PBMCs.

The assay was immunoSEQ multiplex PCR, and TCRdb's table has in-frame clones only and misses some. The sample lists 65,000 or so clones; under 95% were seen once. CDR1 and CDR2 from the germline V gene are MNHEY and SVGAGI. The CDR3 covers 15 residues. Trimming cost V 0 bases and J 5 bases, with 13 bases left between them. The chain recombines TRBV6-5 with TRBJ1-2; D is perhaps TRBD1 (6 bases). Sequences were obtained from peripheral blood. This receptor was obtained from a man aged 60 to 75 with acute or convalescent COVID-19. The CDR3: CASSYSGQPTYGYTF. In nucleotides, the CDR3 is TGTGCCAGCAGTTACTCGGGACAACCTACTTATGGCTACACCTTC.